This entry features one T cell receptor (beta chain) sequence. Its specificity is not known. Produced via immunoSEQ multiplex PCR; TCRdb's table is partial and in-frame only. This table holds 76,000 or so clones, 65% to 90% found once. This sample was taken from a study of OX40 agonist ivuxolimab in advanced cancers. About the study: People in dose escalation had one of these cancers: hepatocellular carcinoma, melanoma, renal cell or head and neck cancer. The group had a mean age of roughly 65 years, ranged from about 23 to 85, and was around 86% male. Study results and limitations: The study found that CD8+ T cells averaged more expanded clones than CD4+.

V dropped 6 bases and J dropped 3 bases, with 13 bases sitting between them. The CDR3 contains 14 residues. The germline CDR1 and CDR2 sequences are LNHDA and SQIVND (reference sequence). Blood was sampled at baseline, cycle 4 day 1, and cycle 7 day 1. This receptor was obtained from an adult with an advanced solid tumor such as melanoma, head and neck, liver or kidney cancer. This specimen was CD4+ or CD8+ T cells sorted from blood, taken in a trial of the OX40 agonist ivuxolimab. This chain links TRBV19 with TRBJ2-3; D tentatively fits TRBD1 or TRBD2 (6 bases each). In DNA form, the CDR3 reads TGTGCCAGTAGGGCGCAGGGGAGGACAGATACGCAGTATTTT. Its translation: CASRAQGRTDTQYF. Full variable domain (outside the CDR3, taken from reference TRBV19 and TRBJ2-3): DGGITQSPKYLFRKEGQNVTLSCEQNLNHDAMYWYRQDPGQGLRLIYYSQIVNDFQKGDIAEGYSVSREKKESFPLTVTSAQKNPTAFYLCASRAQGRTDTQYFGPGTRLTVL.